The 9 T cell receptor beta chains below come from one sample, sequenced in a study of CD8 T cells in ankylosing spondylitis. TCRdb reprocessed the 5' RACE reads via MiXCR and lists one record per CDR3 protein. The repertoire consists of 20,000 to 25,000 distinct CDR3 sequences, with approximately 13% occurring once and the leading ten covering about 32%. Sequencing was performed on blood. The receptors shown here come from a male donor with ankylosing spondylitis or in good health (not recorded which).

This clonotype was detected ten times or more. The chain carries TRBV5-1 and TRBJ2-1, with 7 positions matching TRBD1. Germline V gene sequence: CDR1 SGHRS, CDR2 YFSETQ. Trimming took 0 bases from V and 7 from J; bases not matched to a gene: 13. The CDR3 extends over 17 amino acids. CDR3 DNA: TGCGCCAGCAGCTTGGAAGACAGGGTAGGTTTGGCGAATGAGCAGTTCTTC. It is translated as CASSLEDRVGLANEQFF.

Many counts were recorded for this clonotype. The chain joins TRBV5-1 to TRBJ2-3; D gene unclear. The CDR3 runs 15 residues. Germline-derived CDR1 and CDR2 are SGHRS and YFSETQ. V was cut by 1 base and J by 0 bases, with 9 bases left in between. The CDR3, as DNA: TGCGCCAGCAGCTTGAGAACGGCTAGCACAGATACGCAGTATTTT. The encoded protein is CASSLRTASTDTQYF.

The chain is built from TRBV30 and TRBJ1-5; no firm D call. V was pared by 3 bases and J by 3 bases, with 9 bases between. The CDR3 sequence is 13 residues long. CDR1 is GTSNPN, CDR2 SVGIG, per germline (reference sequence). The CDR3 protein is CAWSKEFNQPQHF. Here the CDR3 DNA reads TGTGCCTGGAGCAAGGAATTCAATCAGCCCCAGCATTTT. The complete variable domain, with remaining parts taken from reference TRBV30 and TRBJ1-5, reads SQTIHQWPATLVQPVGSPLSLECTVEGTSNPNLYWYRQAAGRGLQLLFYSVGIGQISSEVPQNLSASRPQDRQFILSSKKLLLSDSGFYLCAWSKEFNQPQHFGDGTRLSIL.

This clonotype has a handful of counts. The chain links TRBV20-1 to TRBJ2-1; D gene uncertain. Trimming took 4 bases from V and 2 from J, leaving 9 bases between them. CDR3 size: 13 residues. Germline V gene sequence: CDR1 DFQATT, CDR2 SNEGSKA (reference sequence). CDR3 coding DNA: TGCAGTGCTATCGTAGGGACCTACAATGAGCAGTTCTTC. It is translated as CSAIVGTYNEQFF.

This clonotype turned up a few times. CDR3 protein: CASSLATGSLHNEQFF. Here the CDR3 DNA reads TGCGCCAGCAGCTTGGCGACAGGGTCCCTCCACAATGAGCAGTTCTTC. The rearrangement uses TRBV5-1 and TRBJ2-1; the match to TRBD1 covers 7 bases. Per germline, CDR1 SGHRS and CDR2 YFSETQ. V lost 0 bases and J lost 5; bases outside the gene matches: 8. The CDR3 spans 16 residues.

The CDR3 here is CASSLTGGNTEAFF. Here the CDR3 DNA reads TGTGCCAGCAGCTTAACCGGGGGCAACACTGAAGCTTTCTTT. The chain combines TRBV7-3 with TRBJ1-1; D possibly corresponds to TRBD1 (6 bases). Per germline, CDR1 SGHTA and CDR2 FQGTGA. The CDR3 consists of 14 residues. V lost 0 bases to trimming and J lost 2 bases, with 7 bases between them.

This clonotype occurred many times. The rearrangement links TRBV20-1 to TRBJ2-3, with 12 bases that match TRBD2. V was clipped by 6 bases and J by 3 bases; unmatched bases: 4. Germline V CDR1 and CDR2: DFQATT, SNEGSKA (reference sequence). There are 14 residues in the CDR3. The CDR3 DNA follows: TGCAGTGCCTACGGGACTAGCGGGACAGATACGCAGTATTTT. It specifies CSAYGTSGTDTQYF.

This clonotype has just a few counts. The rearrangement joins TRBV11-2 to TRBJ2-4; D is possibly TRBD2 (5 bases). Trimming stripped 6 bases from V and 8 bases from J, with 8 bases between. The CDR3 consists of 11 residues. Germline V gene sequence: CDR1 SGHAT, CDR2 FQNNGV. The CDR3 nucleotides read TGTGCCAGCAGGGACGGGGACATTCAGTACTTC. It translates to CASRDGDIQYF.

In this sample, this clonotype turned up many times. The CDR3 bases are TGCAGCGTTGTTTTCGGTCGGATGGGGGACAATGAGCAGTTCTTC. This gives the protein CSVVFGRMGDNEQFF. This chain uses TRBV29-1 with TRBJ2-1, with D tentatively TRBD1 or TRBD2 (5 bases each). Trimming removed 4 bases from V and 5 bases from J, with 18 bases in between. The CDR3 has 15 residues. Germline CDR1 is SQVTM and CDR2 is ANQGSEA.